The 20 T cell receptor beta chains presented below share a single source sample, sequenced in a study of blood T cell repertoires in COVID-19. Sequenced by immunoSEQ multiplex PCR; TCRdb stores in-frame clones only, minus some. The table shows over 200,000 clones, with around 87% occurring only once. Sequencing was carried out using peripheral blood. These receptors originate from a woman between 50 and 59 years old with acute or convalescent COVID-19.

This chain uses TRBV29-1 with TRBJ1-1; D gene ambiguous. V lost 0 bases to trimming and J lost 6 bases, with 8 bases between them. The CDR3 extends over 12 amino acids. The germline V gene encodes CDR1 SQVTM and CDR2 ANQGSEA. This chain's CDR3 is CSVEERHAEAFF. The DNA of the CDR3 is TGCAGCGTTGAAGAGAGGCACGCTGAAGCTTTCTTT. The variable domain in full, completed from reference TRBV29-1 and TRBJ1-1, reads SAVISQKPSRDICQRGTSLTIQCQVDSQVTMMFWYRQQPGQSLTLIATANQGSEATYESGFVIDKFPISRPNLTFSTLTVSNMSPEDSSIYLCSVEERHAEAFFGQGTRLTVV.

This sequence joins TRBV28 and TRBJ1-1, with 9 bases fitting TRBD1. Trimming at V came to 4 bases and at J to 4 bases, leaving 7 bases not matched to a gene. The CDR3 length is 15 residues. CDR1 is MDHEN, CDR2 SYDVKM, per germline. This CDR3 is CASSSPGQGSTEAFF. The CDR3 DNA follows: TGTGCCAGCAGTTCGCCGGGACAGGGATCCACTGAAGCTTTCTTT.

V gene TRBV7-9 combines with J gene TRBJ2-7, with 7 bases that match TRBD1. After removal of 4 bases from V and 5 bases from J, the junction contained 14 bases not matched to a gene. The germline CDR1 and CDR2 sequences are SEHNR and FQNEAQ (reference sequence). The CDR3 covers 16 residues. CDR3 nucleotide sequence: TGTGCCAGCAGCTCCATCTTGTCAGGGGGATTCGACGAGCAGTACTTC. It specifies CASSSILSGGFDEQYF.

This clone was seen only once. The gene calls are TRBV5-4 and TRBJ2-7; a possible D gene is TRBD1 (5 bases). V was cut by 1 base and J by 6 bases, with 5 bases left in between. The length of the CDR3 is 11 residues. CDR1 is SGHNT and CDR2 is YYREEE in the germline V gene (reference sequence). CDR3 coding DNA: TGTGCCAGCAGCTTGCAGGGCGAGCAGTACTTC. Its protein is CASSLQGEQYF.

This clone was seen only once. The same CDR3 can be traced to other DNA sequences in this sample. The CDR3 spells CASSPLAGGYNEQFF. The DNA of the CDR3 is TGTGCCAGCAGTCCTCTAGCGGGAGGGTACAATGAGCAGTTCTTC. The chain has TRBV27 and TRBJ2-1, with 12 bases lining up with TRBD2. Trimming took 5 bases from V and 4 from J; bases not matched to a gene: 3. Germline values: CDR1 MNHEY, CDR2 SMNVEV (reference sequence). This CDR3 spans 15 amino acids.

V usage is TRBV5-1 and J usage is TRBJ2-3; 10 nucleotides agree with TRBD2. The CDR3 is 14 amino acids. In germline, CDR1 is SGHRS, CDR2 YFSETQ. The V gene end was trimmed by 4 bases and the J gene end by 5 bases; junction bases not matched to a gene: 4. CDR3 coding DNA: TGCGCCAGCAGCCATAAGCGGGAGGGAGATACGCAGTATTTT. It translates to CASSHKREGDTQYF.

DNA of the CDR3: TGTGCCACCAGTGATTCCGGGACAGGGGGAACTGAAGCTTTCTTT. Encoded protein: CATSDSGTGGTEAFF. The chain links TRBV24-1 to TRBJ1-1; 11 nucleotides line up with TRBD1. The germline V gene encodes CDR1 KGHDR and CDR2 SFDVKD. This CDR3 region has 15 residues. The ends lost 2 bases at V and 5 bases at J; junction bases unmatched: 3.

J is TRBJ2-1 and V is TRBV27; 10 bases are a match to TRBD2. The J segment lost 8 bases and the V segment lost 2 bases, leaving 6 bases of the junction unmatched. CDR3 size: 15 residues. Germline values: CDR1 MNHEY, CDR2 SMNVEV (reference sequence). The CDR3 reads CASSLIAGGTDEQFF. The DNA of the CDR3 is TGTGCCAGCAGTTTAATAGCGGGAGGAACCGATGAGCAGTTCTTC.

This chain uses TRBV28 with TRBJ2-5; D is perhaps TRBD2 (7 bases). The length of the CDR3 is 16 residues. CDR1 and CDR2 from the germline V gene are MDHEN and SYDVKM. Trimming removed 6 bases at V and 4 bases at J, with 21 bases between. CDR3 amino acids: CASRPPRGRRAETQYF. CDR3 DNA: TGTGCCAGCAGACCGCCGCGGGGGCGCAGGGCAGAGACCCAGTACTTC.

This clone was observed once. The genes are TRBV19 and TRBJ1-1; D ambiguous. The CDR3 has 14 amino acids. V was clipped by 1 base and J by 0 bases, with 6 bases between them. In germline, CDR1 is LNHDA, CDR2 SQIVND (reference sequence). The CDR3 loop reads CASSIGVLNTEAFF. The CDR3 coding sequence is TGTGCCAGTAGTATAGGAGTCCTGAACACTGAAGCTTTCTTT.

The chain is built from TRBV18 and TRBJ1-4, with D possibly matching TRBD1 (5 bases). The length of the CDR3 is 17 residues. Germline V gene data show CDR1 as KGHSH and CDR2 as LQKENI. V gave up 2 bases and J gave up 0 bases, with 13 bases separating them. CDR3 in DNA: TGTGCCAGCTCACCATTCGCAGGGTCAGCAACTAATGAAAAACTGTTTTTT. This sequence encodes CASSPFAGSATNEKLFF.

This clone was detected once. This sequence joins TRBV21-1 and TRBJ2-1; the table's D gene call, TRBD2, was not cross checked with the DNA. TRBV21-1 is termed a pseudogene. This CDR3 has 20 amino acids. The CDR3 reads CASSKAAETTNPDSYNEQFF. DNA for the CDR3: TGTGCCAGCAGCAAAGCAGCGGAGACTACAAACCCTGACTCCTACAATGAGCAGTTCTTC.

This clone was counted only a few times. The gene calls are TRBV5-8 and TRBJ1-4; a weak D match, TRBD1 (5 bases). Germline CDR1 is SGHTS and CDR2 is YDEGEE. Trimming cost V 0 bases and J 2 bases, with 11 bases left between them. The CDR3 consists of 16 residues. The DNA for the CDR3 is TGTGCCAGCAGCTTGGGTAGACAGCCTACTAATGAAAAACTGTTTTTT. As protein: CASSLGRQPTNEKLFF.

V is TRBV19 and J is TRBJ2-5, with D unclear. The CDR3 totals 17 residues. Germline values: CDR1 LNHDA, CDR2 SQIVND (reference sequence). The germline V and J ends were trimmed by 2 bases and 4 bases, with 20 bases remaining between them. CDR3 sequence reads: CASSITGAQTYPETQYF. The CDR3 DNA reads TGTGCCAGTAGTATAACTGGAGCGCAAACTTACCCAGAGACCCAGTACTTC.

There are a few counts of this clone. CDR3 region: CASSLGQKIEAFF. The CDR3 DNA reads as TGTGCCAGCAGCTTAGGACAGAAGATTGAAGCTTTCTTT. This sequence joins TRBV11-2 and TRBJ1-1; TRBD1 might be the D (5 bases). CDR1 is SGHAT, CDR2 FQNNGV, per germline. V lost 1 base to trimming and J lost 7 bases, with 10 bases between them. There are 13 residues in the CDR3.

The genes are TRBV4-3 and TRBJ1-1; D is undetermined. This CDR3 has 15 residues. The germline V and J ends were trimmed by 1 base and 4 bases, with 13 bases remaining between them. Germline CDR1 reads LGHNA; CDR2 reads YSLEER. CDR3 DNA: TGCGCCAGCAGCCAAGGGGAGGGTTTGGGCACTGAAGCTTTCTTT. Residues: CASSQGEGLGTEAFF.

The V and J genes are TRBV11-2 and TRBJ2-3; 8 bases match TRBD1. The V and J ends lost 3 bases and 0 bases, in that order; junction bases with no gene match: 5. Germline assignment: CDR1 SGHAT and CDR2 FQNNGV. The CDR3 spans 16 residues. The CDR3 region has the DNA TGTGCCAGCAGCTTTTTACAGGGGGTTAGCACAGATACGCAGTATTTT. Protein: CASSFLQGVSTDTQYF.

J is TRBJ1-2 and V is TRBV27, with D tentatively TRBD1 (5 bases). Trimming left V 2 bases short and J 6 bases short, with 10 bases between. CDR3 length: 13 amino acids. Germline V gives CDR1 MNHEY, CDR2 SMNVEV (reference sequence). The CDR3 DNA reads TGTGCCAGCAGTTTAGGGTCAGGGAATGGCTACACCTTC. Amino acid sequence: CASSLGSGNGYTF.

J is TRBJ1-1 and V is TRBV6-5; D ambiguous. This CDR3 spans 14 amino acids. Germline CDR1 reads MNHEY; CDR2 reads SVGAGI. Trimming took 2 bases from V and 0 from J, leaving 7 bases between them. CDR3 sequence: CASSYERMNTEAFF. The CDR3 DNA reads as TGTGCCAGCAGTTACGAGAGAATGAACACTGAAGCTTTCTTT.

This clone was seen just once. This chain uses TRBV28 with TRBJ1-2; D gene uncertain. The V gene lost 3 bases and the J gene lost 8 bases, with 13 bases spanning the gap. Germline V gives CDR1 MDHEN, CDR2 SYDVKM. This CDR3 is 13 amino acids long. Here the CDR3 DNA reads TGTGCCAGCAGTTTCGGAGGGTTCTTGGGCTACACCTTC. It encodes CASSFGGFLGYTF.